This T cell receptor beta chain is drawn from a study of cytomegalovirus exposure and HLA in healthy donors (dated by TCRdb to about 2017). Study-wide context: An earlier analysis of more than 550 of the donors reported about 300 Gb of sequence data and 95 million to 130 million unique TCR beta sequences obtained from 150 million to 200 million T cells. An early release covering some 640 HLA-typed donors comprised 250 to 350 gigabases of sequencing data and tens of millions of unique TCR sequences. Of the approximately 400 genotyped donors, 81% fell in the genetic ancestry cluster associated with self-reported Caucasian donors. The study aimed to test whether signatures of past pathogen exposure could be identified by cataloging public T cell receptors. Using immunosequencing, the study profiled T cell repertoires from 550 to 750 subjects and related those repertoires to cytomegalovirus serostatus. In addition to the first cohort of roughly 700 subjects, a separate validation cohort of approximately 110 different subjects was used. The study combined high-throughput TCR immunosequencing, statistical association of individual TCRs with disease status, and machine learning to predict cytomegalovirus infection status. In a later analysis, previously published TCR beta repertoires from several hundred donors were re-analyzed and high-resolution HLA genotyping was added so that TCR occurrence patterns could be studied. Rather than using new phenotypic data, the later analysis identified candidate immune exposures from TCR beta sequences and from how often those sequences occurred across donors. In an earlier analysis of over 550 of the donors, high-throughput TCR beta sequencing was used to judge whether each TCR beta V gene segment behaved as functional or pseudogenic. Donor age, sex, ethnicity and CMV serostatus were compiled together with the repertoire data. In a later genetic analysis, genome-wide SNP genotypes for about 55% of the roughly 670 donors were used, and that subset was treated as a discovery cohort. Every repertoire in the discovery cohort had been generated on one and the same sequencing platform. Class I and class II HLA loci were covered by the typing at four-digit resolution. Typing coverage differed by locus: A, B, C, DRB1 and DQB1 were typed in roughly 629-630 donors, DQA1 in about 510, DPA1 in over 600, and DPB1 in 400 to 480. A handful of DR-DQ haplotypes were handled as single units for association and clustering because linkage in the cohort was strong. On average, roughly 200,000 unique TCR beta nucleotide sequences were sequenced per donor among 398 genotyped donors of the cohort, with 15% to 20% of those sequences being non-productive.

Libraries were made using the immunoSEQ multiplex PCR assay. A mixture of 60 forward primers for TCR Vbeta segments and 13 reverse primers for TCR Jbeta segments was used in the multiplex PCR. The CDR3 region of rearranged TCR beta genes was amplified from genomic DNA by a multiplex PCR assay. The Illumina HiSeq System was used to sequence the amplified TCR beta libraries as 87-base-pair reads. As for the authors' bioinformatics: In a later analysis, approximately 74 million unique TCR beta chains were counted across the approximately 640 repertoires, and roughly 11 million of these chains were shared by at least two donors. Raw reads were error-corrected and collapsed into unique sequences by a nearest-neighbor algorithm in which closely related sequences were merged to remove PCR and sequencing errors. V, D and J gene segments were assigned by aligning CDR3 sequences to IMGT reference sequences. For a sequence to be retained, a match of at least six nucleotides was required to both a V gene segment and a J gene segment. A rearrangement was called productive if the CDR3 had no stop codons and remained in frame with V and J, and every other rearrangement was called non-productive. CDR3 was defined by IMGT convention, running from the second conserved V-encoded cysteine to the conserved J-encoded phenylalanine. In an earlier analysis of more than 550 of the donors, sequences lacking an unambiguous match to a single V gene segment were excluded. An earlier analysis of fewer than 650 of the donors classified V segments as functional when productive rearrangements were above 56.7% and as segregating when the standard deviation between donors was above 5%. A statistical classification framework was developed to diagnose cytomegalovirus status using the catalog of TCR beta chain sequences. In a later analysis, TCR nucleotide sequences were compared against IMGT/GENE-DB human TR gene sequences so that V and J genes could be assigned. The TCRdist pipeline was used in a later analysis to assign CDR3 sequences and most-parsimonious VDJ recombination scenarios. A later analysis defined each TCR beta chain by its CDR3 amino acid sequence plus V-gene family, and excluded reads lacking a unique V-gene family. In a later analysis, nearly 600 highly shared, low-generation-probability nucleotide sequences were removed to address suspected cross-contamination and a sequencing artifact. A later analysis calculated a clonal expansion index for each public chain from normalized within-repertoire ranks of inferred template counts. A later analysis computed generation probabilities with a VDJ recombination model fitted to out-of-frame rearrangements, and checked the results against IGoR. In a later analysis, TCR-TCR, TCR-HLA and TCR-CMV co-occurrence was scored with hypergeometric tests, and a repertoire-size bias correction was applied to TCR pairs. A later analysis estimated false discovery rates by permuting HLA or CMV assignments 20 times. In a later analysis, co-occurring TCRs were grouped using DBSCAN, with TCRdist sequence similarity added in when clustering inside HLA-allele-positive subsets. Co-occurrence clustering excluded repertoires with fewer than 30,000 or more than 120,000 public chains, plus five with anomalous nucleotide sharing. Imported from immuneACCESS, the table was reduced by TCRdb to in-frame sequences with V and J called. These copies leave out some clones; in studies compared against another copy, an unresolved V gene accounts for under half, and the cause of the remainder is not known. V and J calls and clone size follow that table, whereas D and trimming were derived from the DNA. Present in this sample are fewer than 110,000 clones, approximately 66% of which were seen just once. Clones ranked in the top ten supply around 3.5% of the sample.

Sequences SGHDT (CDR1) and YYEEEE (CDR2) are obtained from the germline V gene. The CDR3, from cysteine to phenylalanine, totals 12 residues. Only CDR3 DNA is held: 36 bases, read in frame from base 1. Details on this clone: The antigen this receptor binds is unknown. A junction end diverges from the germline sequence, so it may reflect a read error.

What the work shows at the level of the full study, not this receptor alone: A later analysis reported that several top co-occurrence clusters appeared linked to parvovirus B19, influenza, CMV and Epstein-Barr virus. V-gene and J-gene trimming of TCR beta chains was associated with a missense DCLRE1C variant in a later genetic analysis, and the association was replicated in an independent cohort. For the cohort, immune exposure information was limited to CMV serostatus. When HLA alleles, especially DR and DQ, strongly co-occurred, attributing TCR associations to individual alleles was difficult. In a later analysis, HLA-associated TCR beta chains were found to be more clonally expanded and to have lower generation probabilities than equally common non-associated chains. A later analysis found that TCR association rates varied across HLA loci, with DRB1 alleles showing the most associated TCRs and HLA-C alleles the fewest. Because the 87-base-pair reads could not distinguish some IMGT-functional V segments, including TRBV6-2 and TRBV6-3, those segments were excluded. Correlated functional status among segregating V segments might reflect linkage disequilibrium, but an unknown experimental factor could not be ruled out. A further reported finding was that TCR beta sequences accurately predicted the HLA-A and HLA-B alleles for most subjects in the first cohort. In vitro tests confirmed that a few of the cytomegalovirus-associated TCR beta chains recognize cytomegalovirus antigens. Compared with the 666-donor mean, donors in an Asian-associated ancestry cluster had fewer N-insertions in productive TCRs, according to a later genetic analysis. A later analysis found that most CMV-associated TCR beta chains appeared HLA-restricted, with HLA associations seemingly driven largely by CMV exposure. The classifier was reported to diagnose cytomegalovirus status with high specificity and sensitivity in both the original cohort and the validation cohort. Most TCR sequences were seen in very few donors, while some public TCRs were found in many individuals. Presence/absence analyses assumed roughly uniform sequencing depth across donors, an assumption that may not hold. Specific HLA alleles were associated with 15,000 to 20,000 TCR beta sequences at a false discovery rate of 0.05 in a later analysis. Because counts were too low, 15 to 20 rarely observed V segments, including chromosome 9 orphons, were excluded from the earlier analysis of some 540 of the donors. The sequencing pipeline was judged likely to have produced a cluster of highly shared sequence variants as a technical artifact. A total of 150 or so TCR beta chains were listed by the study as associated with cytomegalovirus. In an earlier analysis of approximately 590 of the donors, most TCR beta V segments appeared in productive rearrangements about 87% or about 30% of the time, broadly matching IMGT annotations. The authors suggested that the approach could potentially be generalized to other disease states and immunological phenotypes. Because some donors lacked HLA typing at each locus, the association tests relied only on the typed subset. In this cohort, only TCR beta chains were sequenced, and detectable features were limited by the absence of alpha or paired-chain data.

In total, more than 500 healthy bone marrow donors made up the cohort. At the time of sampling, every cohort member was nominally healthy, though immune exposures that went unrecorded were likely present. The donor tested CMV seronegative, placing the donor among the 300 to 400 seronegative members of the cohort. A peripheral blood sample was collected from each donor, and TCR beta sequencing was performed on peripheral blood mononuclear cells. The Qiagen DNeasy Blood Extraction Kit was used to extract genomic DNA from the blood cell samples. The sequenced sample consisted of PBMCs. The TCR was taken from a woman aged 50 to 65 in good health and CMV-seronegative. The chain uses TRBV5-6 and TRBJ2-5, and perhaps TRBD2 as D gene, on 6 matching bases. The CDR3 protein: CASSLARDFRDF. Read as DNA, the sequence is TGTGCCAGCAGCTTGGCCCGGGACTTCAGGGACTTC.